The clone carrying this T cell receptor beta chain occurred a few times. Its antigen is as yet unknown. Trimming at V came to 5 bases and at J to 8 bases, leaving 8 bases not matched to a gene. CDR3 length equals 15 residues. These data belong to a study of T-cell memory formation after mild COVID-19. About the research overall: TCR clusters mostly belonged to single donors. Study outcomes and limitations: Clones that contracted from day 15 to 85 had balanced CD4/CD8; later expanders were CD4+ biased.

Each CDR3 protein is one row after TCRdb ran MiXCR on the 5' RACE reads. The profile shows 30,000 to 40,000 distinct CDR3 sequences, 10% to 12% of them singletons. The specimen sequenced was PBMCs or a T cell subset sorted from them (not recorded which). This clonotype was obtained from a young man who had mild COVID-19 (a few samples of this study predate the infection). Cell type and time point are not known. The chain employs TRBV12-3 or TRBV12-4 and TRBJ2-1; 11 nucleotides align to TRBD1. The CDR3 spells CASSPGTGGLDEQFF. CDR3 coding DNA: TGTGCCAGCAGTCCCGGGACAGGGGGTTTGGATGAGCAGTTCTTC.